This TCR beta chain was observed in a study of long-term antiretroviral therapy in people with HIV. Findings of the study overall: Versus controls, repertoires in people with HIV had narrower CDR3 length ranges.

The libraries were made with immunoSEQ v3.0 at survey level. Using immunoSEQ multiplex PCR, the repertoire was profiled, and TCRdb retains in-frame clones only, with some absent. Of about 30,000 clones listed, over 85% are singletons. Concerning this clone: The antigen is undetermined.

The receptor comes from a woman aged 40 to 50 with HIV. The sequenced sample was unsorted PBMCs, obtained about 6.7 years after starting antiretroviral therapy.

The CDR3 DNA follows: TGTGCCTGGAGGTTTCCCTCGGGACAGCTAAATTCACCCCTCCACTTT. This sequence encodes CAWRFPSGQLNSPLHF. The rearrangement joins TRBV30 to TRBJ1-6; 7 bases fit TRBD1. The V and J ends lost 3 bases and 7 bases, in that order; junction bases with no gene match: 12. The CDR3 sequence is 16 residues long. The germline gives CDR1 GTSNPN, CDR2 SVGIG (reference sequence). The complete variable domain, with remaining parts taken from reference TRBV30 and TRBJ1-6, reads SQTIHQWPATLVQPVGSPLSLECTVEGTSNPNLYWYRQAAGRGLQLLFYSVGIGQISSEVPQNLSASRPQDRQFILSSKKLLLSDSGFYLCAWRFPSGQLNSPLHFGNGTRLTVT.